Below are 30 T cell receptor beta chains sequenced from a single sample in a study of blood T cells in healthy people across ages. The authors ran a second PCR of about 6 to 12 cycles using a sample-barcoded 5' primer and a J-beta primer mix. One entry per CDR3 protein, called by TCRdb with MiXCR from the 5' RACE reads. Of some 1.4 million distinct CDR3 sequences in the sample, about 43% were seen once. What was sequenced was blood. The receptors here all came from a young woman in good health.

The V gene is TRBV10-2, the J gene TRBJ2-7, with 7 bases matching TRBD1. The junction had 5 bases not matched to a gene; V was cut back by 10 bases and J by 5 bases. Germline CDR1 and CDR2: WSHSY and SAAADI. The CDR3 is 11 residues long. As DNA, the CDR3 is TGCGCCACCAAACAGGGGAACGAGCAGTACTTC. Translating it yields CATKQGNEQYF.

The chain employs TRBV12-3 or TRBV12-4 and TRBJ1-4; D is unresolved. V gave up 5 bases and J gave up 3 bases, with 4 bases separating them. This CDR3 comprises 12 residues. The CDR3 DNA sequence: TGTGCCAGCAGTGTTTCTAATGAAAAACTGTTTTTT. Amino acid sequence: CASSVSNEKLFF.

There are a few counts of this clonotype. A much bigger clone sits one base away, suggesting this may be a read error. The chain has TRBV27 and TRBJ2-3; no clear D gene. The CDR3 contains 11 residues. Looked up from germline, CDR1 is MNHEY and CDR2 is SMNVEV (reference sequence). V lost 7 bases and J 6 bases, leaving 8 bases between the germline ends. CDR3 region: CASTSVDTQYF. Here the CDR3 DNA reads TGTGCCAGCACCTCGGTGGATACGCAGTATTTT.

The gene calls are TRBV7-9 and TRBJ1-2; D unclear. The CDR3 is 13 amino acids. In germline, CDR1 is SEHNR, CDR2 FQNEAQ (reference sequence). Trimming removed 6 bases from V and 2 bases from J, with 10 bases in between. CDR3 DNA sequence: TGTGCCAGCAGTGGTAGTTCCAACTATGGCTACACCTTC. It codes for CASSGSSNYGYTF.

The V and J genes are TRBV2 and TRBJ2-1; no clear D gene. V shed 4 bases and J shed 8 bases, with 12 bases lying between them. CDR3 length: 13 residues. Per germline, CDR1 SNHLY and CDR2 FYNNEI. CDR3 loop: CASSVQLVDEQFF. CDR3 nucleotide sequence: TGTGCCAGCAGTGTTCAGCTAGTTGATGAGCAGTTCTTC.

As to this clonotype: This may be a read error, as it is one base from a much larger clone. V gene TRBV7-2 combines with J gene TRBJ2-4, with TRBD2 matching over 15 bases. Judging by the DNA end, TRBJ2-7 fits better; the J call may be wrong. CDR3 length equals 15 residues. The germline gives CDR1 SGHTA, CDR2 FQGNSA. In nucleotides, the CDR3 is TGTGCCAGCAGCAGGACTAGCGGGGGGGCCTACGAGCAGTACTTC. This gives the protein CASSRTSGGAYEQYF.

Details on this clonotype: Compared with germline, one end of the junction differs, possibly owing to a read error. J is TRBJ2-1 and V is TRBV4-1; 7 nucleotides line up with TRBD2. The CDR3 is made up of 15 amino acids. Per the germline V gene, CDR1 is MGHRA and CDR2 is YSYEKL. The CDR3, as DNA: TGCGCCAGCAGCCAAGAACGAGCGGGATACAATGGGCAGTTCTTC. Protein sequence: CASSQERAGYNGQFF.

A remark on this clonotype: Its ends do not fully match the called genes, so a read error is possible. This sequence joins TRBV14 and TRBJ1-1, with D perhaps TRBD1 (5 bases). CDR1 and CDR2 from the germline V gene are SGHDN and FVKESK. This CDR3 spans 14 amino acids. The CDR3 bases are TGTGCCAGCAGACAAGATCTGGGACGGTCAGAAGCTTTCTTT. Amino acids: CASRQDLGRSEAFF.

This clonotype was counted only a few times. The V and J genes are TRBV7-9 and TRBJ2-7; 7 bases are a match to TRBD2. From germline, CDR1 is SEHNR and CDR2 FQNEAQ (reference sequence). V was clipped by 4 bases and J by 2 bases; unmatched bases: 11. The CDR3 is 16 residues long. The CDR3 protein is CASSSPGGGKTYEQYF. In nucleotides, the CDR3 is TGTGCCAGCAGCTCCCCTGGGGGGGGGAAAACCTACGAGCAGTACTTC.

The gene calls are TRBV20-1 and TRBJ2-3, with no clear D. The CDR3 contains 12 residues. V gave up 6 bases and J gave up 2 bases, with 9 bases separating them. The germline CDR1 and CDR2 sequences are DFQATT and SNEGSKA (reference sequence). The CDR3 sequence is CSAPDFTDTQYF. The CDR3 nucleotides read TGCAGTGCCCCTGACTTCACAGATACGCAGTATTTT.

The genes are TRBV7-2 and TRBJ2-1; TRBD2 is a possible D gene (6 bases). This CDR3 has 15 amino acids. The germline V gene has CDR1 SGHTA and CDR2 FQGNSA. Trimming cost V 0 bases and J 7 bases, with 13 bases left between them. The CDR3 loop reads CASSLAGGRRNEQFF. DNA of the CDR3: TGTGCCAGCAGCTTAGCGGGAGGCCGAAGAAATGAGCAGTTCTTC.

In the case of this clonotype: Its ends do not fully match the called genes, so a read error is possible. The V gene is TRBV9, the J gene TRBJ2-7, with a possible D match to TRBD2 (7 bases). The CDR3 sequence is 15 residues long. Germline lookup yields CDR1 SGDLS and CDR2 YYNGEE. The CDR3 is CAGSAGGQGASEQYF. Here the CDR3 DNA reads TGTGCCGGCAGCGCCGGGGGGCAGGGAGCGAGTGAGCAGTACTTC.

DNA for the CDR3: TGTGCCAGCAGCCGTAGCGGCCGAAGTTACAATGAGCAGTTCTTC. It encodes CASSRSGRSYNEQFF. The chain recombines TRBV12-3 or TRBV12-4 with TRBJ2-1; D may be TRBD2 (6 bases). V was shortened by 6 bases and J by 4 bases, with 16 bases between the two germline ends. The CDR3 is made up of 15 amino acids.

This clonotype turned up a few times. The V and J genes are TRBV5-1 and TRBJ2-7, with TRBD2 matching 9 bases. From germline, CDR1 is SGHRS and CDR2 YFSETQ. The CDR3 extends over 16 amino acids. Trimming at V came to 0 bases and at J to 3 bases, leaving 7 bases not matched to a gene. The CDR3 coding sequence is TGCGCCAGCAGCTTGGCCATGGCTAGCGGGAACTACGAGCAGTACTTC. Translating gives CASSLAMASGNYEQYF.

V is TRBV4-2 and J is TRBJ1-1; TRBD1 is a possible D gene (6 bases). V was trimmed by 1 base and J by 1 base, leaving 10 bases between them. There are 15 residues in the CDR3. CDR1 LGHNA and CDR2 YNFKEQ come from the germline V gene. DNA of the CDR3: TGTGCCAGCAGCCAAGGATGGGGGCGGAACACTGAAGCTTTCTTT. This codes for CASSQGWGRNTEAFF.

The CDR3 loop reads CASSPRPSGQGGVYGYTF. CDR3 sequence (DNA): TGCGCCAGCAGCCCTAGACCCTCGGGACAGGGGGGCGTCTATGGCTACACCTTC. This chain uses TRBV5-1 with TRBJ1-2; 11 bases match TRBD1. Germline loops: CDR1 SGHRS, CDR2 YFSETQ. V dropped 4 bases and J dropped 4; count of bases not matched to a gene: 15. This CDR3 has 18 residues.

The V gene is TRBV7-6, the J gene TRBJ2-3; D could derive from TRBD1 or TRBD2 (5 bases each). CDR3 length: 14 amino acids. Germline CDR1 and CDR2: SGHVS and FNYEAQ. V was trimmed by 5 bases and J by 2 bases, leaving 11 bases between them. The CDR3 here is CASSPLGTTDTQYF. CDR3 DNA sequence: TGTGCCAGCAGCCCACTAGGGACCACAGATACGCAGTATTTT.

The genes are TRBV7-2 and TRBJ2-7; weak D call: TRBD2 (6 bases). Trimming cost V 0 bases and J 4 bases, with 13 bases left between them. CDR1 SGHTA and CDR2 FQGNSA come from the germline V gene. The CDR3 contains 15 residues. CDR3 residues: CASSLAFGGGYEQYF. CDR3 sequence (DNA): TGTGCCAGCAGCTTAGCTTTCGGTGGGGGGTACGAGCAGTACTTC.

V gene TRBV7-9 combines with J gene TRBJ1-1; D might be TRBD1 (5 bases). V was cut by 5 bases and J by 3 bases, with 19 bases left in between. Germline-derived CDR1 and CDR2 are SEHNR and FQNEAQ (reference sequence). The CDR3 sequence is 16 residues long. The CDR3 bases are TGTGCCAGCAGCCGAATTCTGGCAGGGAGGGACACTGAAGCTTTCTTT. Translating gives CASSRILAGRDTEAFF.

This clonotype has a handful of counts. The chain joins TRBV6-1 to TRBJ2-3; D unresolved. V lost 3 bases to trimming and J lost 5 bases, with 9 bases between them. The length of the CDR3 is 13 residues. Germline-derived CDR1 and CDR2 are MNHNS and SASEGT. CDR3 residues: CASSDAREDTQYF. CDR3 DNA: TGTGCCAGCAGTGACGCCCGTGAAGATACGCAGTATTTT.

The chain couples TRBV18 to TRBJ1-1, with no clear D. The CDR3 length is 13 residues. Trimming cost V 0 bases and J 6 bases, with 8 bases left between them. Germline V lookup: CDR1 KGHSH, CDR2 LQKENI. The CDR3 region is CASSPPVESEAFF. The CDR3 nucleotides are TGTGCCAGCTCACCACCGGTGGAGTCTGAAGCTTTCTTT.

The V and J genes are TRBV6-5 and TRBJ2-7; D is unclear. Gene TRBJ2-5 matches the end of the DNA better, so the J call may be wrong. Germline CDR1 is MNHEY and CDR2 is SVGAGI. The CDR3 has 13 amino acids. The CDR3 protein is CASTSSWGETQYF. The CDR3, as DNA: TGTGCCAGCACCTCCTCGTGGGGAGAGACCCAGTACTTC.

The chain couples TRBV20-1 to TRBJ2-1; 7 bases align to TRBD2. CDR3 size: 15 residues. With V trimmed by 2 bases and J by 7 bases, 11 bases remained unmatched. CDR1 is DFQATT and CDR2 is SNEGSKA in the germline V gene (reference sequence). CDR3 sequence: CSARTASGTRNEQFF. The CDR3 DNA is TGCAGTGCTAGAACGGCTAGCGGAACTAGGAATGAGCAGTTCTTC.

This clonotype occurred a few times. The genes are TRBV28 and TRBJ2-5; TRBD1 matches 7 bases. The DNA end is a closer match to TRBJ2-7, so the J assignment may be wrong. The CDR3 spans 13 residues. Germline V gives CDR1 MDHEN, CDR2 SYDVKM. For the CDR3, the DNA is TGTGCCAGCAGGAGGGACAGTCCCTACGAGCAGTACTTC. Amino acids: CASRRDSPYEQYF.

Here the CDR3 DNA reads TGTGCCAGCAGTATCTCACCAGAAAGCACAGATACGCAGTATTTT. It codes for CASSISPESTDTQYF. The chain employs TRBV2 and TRBJ2-3, with D uncertain. The V end was cut by 5 bases, the J end by 0 bases, with 12 bases between. Germline-derived CDR1 and CDR2 are SNHLY and FYNNEI. This CDR3 comprises 15 residues.

In this sample, this clonotype turned up a few times. The chain combines TRBV27 with TRBJ1-2; TRBD1 aligns across 9 bases. Germline V gives CDR1 MNHEY, CDR2 SMNVEV (reference sequence). The CDR3 loop spans 15 amino acids. The junction had 7 bases not matched to a gene; V was cut back by 3 bases and J by 5 bases. CDR3 sequence reads: CASSFERTGVYGYTF. DNA for the CDR3: TGTGCCAGCAGTTTCGAGCGGACAGGGGTATATGGCTACACCTTC.

The table lists this clonotype with a few counts. The chain is built from TRBV2 and TRBJ1-4; TRBD1 aligns across 7 bases. This CDR3 has 14 residues. Trimming removed 11 bases from V and 4 bases from J; junction bases left unmatched: 10. Germline CDR1 and CDR2: SNHLY and FYNNEI. The CDR3 sequence: CAGKTRDSNEKLFF. CDR3 DNA sequence: TGTGCCGGAAAAACCCGGGACAGTAATGAAAAACTGTTTTTT. Together with reference TRBV2 and TRBJ1-4, the CDR3 gives the full variable domain: EPEVTQTPSHQVTQMGQEVILRCVPISNHLYFYWYRQILGQKVEFLVSFYNNEISEKSEIFDDQFSVERPDGSNFTLKIRSTKLEDSAMYFCAGKTRDSNEKLFFGSGTQLSVL.

This clonotype was seen at least ten times. The chain combines TRBV5-1 with TRBJ2-1, with TRBD2 identical over 8 bases. The CDR3 totals 15 residues. The germline gives CDR1 SGHRS, CDR2 YFSETQ. V dropped 4 bases and J dropped 5; count of bases not matched to a gene: 8. The CDR3 DNA reads TGCGCCAGCAGCGCGGGACTAGTGAGCGACAATGAGCAGTTCTTC. Translating it yields CASSAGLVSDNEQFF.

J is TRBJ2-5 and V is TRBV9, with D possibly being TRBD1 or TRBD2 (5 bases each). The CDR3 totals 15 residues. V was clipped by 0 bases and J by 5 bases, with 14 bases between them. CDR1 is SGDLS and CDR2 is YYNGEE in the germline V gene. DNA of the CDR3: TGTGCCAGCAGCGTAGTTGGGACCCCAGCCGAGACCCAGTACTTC. Translated, it gives CASSVVGTPAETQYF. Combining the CDR3 with reference TRBV9 and TRBJ2-5 gives the whole variable domain DSGVTQTPKHLITATGQRVTLRCSPRSGDLSVYWYQQSLDQGLQFLIQYYNGEERAKGNILERFSAQQFPDLHSELNLSSLELGDSALYFCASSVVGTPAETQYFGPGTRLLVL.

This clonotype was picked up a small number of times. The rearrangement joins TRBV6-6 to TRBJ2-7; 12 bases agree with TRBD2. Unmatched junction bases numbered 8, after V lost 6 bases and J lost 2 bases. Germline V CDR1 and CDR2: MNHNY, SVGAGI (reference sequence). This CDR3 comprises 16 residues. The CDR3, as DNA: TGTGCCAGCAGGCACGGACTAGCGGGACCTACCTACGAGCAGTACTTC. Translating gives CASRHGLAGPTYEQYF.